The 2 T cell receptor beta chains given below trace back to one sample, sequenced in a study of vaccination and CD4 T cells after COVID-19. For these receptors, no antigen is known. The Oncomine TCR Beta short-read assay generated sequence data from the DNA of cultured CD4+ T cells. TCRdb re-analysed the PCR reads in MiXCR, keeping a single row per CDR3 protein. The data show approximately 16,000 distinct CDR3 sequences, approximately 26% seen once. As for treatment: approximately nine-day PBMC culture with coronavirus spike peptide pools or control peptides (ViraFEST assay). The sequenced sample consisted of cultured CD4+ T cells from blood. The source of these receptors is a human donor with COVID-19.

The chain joins TRBV10-2 to TRBJ1-5; D not resolved. Trimming removed 8 bases from V and 6 bases from J, with 14 bases in between. The CDR3 is made up of 13 amino acids. CDR1 and CDR2 (germline): WSHSY, SAAADI. The CDR3 loop is CASGPGRGQPQHF. CDR3 nucleotides: TGCGCCAGCGGACCTGGACGAGGTCAGCCCCAGCATTTT.

This clonotype came up a few times. The chain recombines TRBV18 with TRBJ1-5; TRBD1 aligns across 10 bases. The CDR3 is made up of 14 amino acids. CDR1 KGHSH and CDR2 LQKENI come from the germline V gene. V lost 5 bases, J lost 7 bases, and 5 bases stayed unmatched. CDR3 loop: CASSTGQGGQPQHF. The CDR3 region has the DNA TGTGCCAGCTCAACCGGACAGGGGGGACAGCCCCAGCATTTT. The whole variable domain, filled in from reference TRBV18 and TRBJ1-5, reads NAGVMQNPRHLVRRRGQEARLRCSPMKGHSHVYWYRQLPEEGLKFMVYLQKENIIDESGMPKERFSAEFPKEGPSILRIQQVVRGDSAAYFCASSTGQGGQPQHFGDGTRLSIL.